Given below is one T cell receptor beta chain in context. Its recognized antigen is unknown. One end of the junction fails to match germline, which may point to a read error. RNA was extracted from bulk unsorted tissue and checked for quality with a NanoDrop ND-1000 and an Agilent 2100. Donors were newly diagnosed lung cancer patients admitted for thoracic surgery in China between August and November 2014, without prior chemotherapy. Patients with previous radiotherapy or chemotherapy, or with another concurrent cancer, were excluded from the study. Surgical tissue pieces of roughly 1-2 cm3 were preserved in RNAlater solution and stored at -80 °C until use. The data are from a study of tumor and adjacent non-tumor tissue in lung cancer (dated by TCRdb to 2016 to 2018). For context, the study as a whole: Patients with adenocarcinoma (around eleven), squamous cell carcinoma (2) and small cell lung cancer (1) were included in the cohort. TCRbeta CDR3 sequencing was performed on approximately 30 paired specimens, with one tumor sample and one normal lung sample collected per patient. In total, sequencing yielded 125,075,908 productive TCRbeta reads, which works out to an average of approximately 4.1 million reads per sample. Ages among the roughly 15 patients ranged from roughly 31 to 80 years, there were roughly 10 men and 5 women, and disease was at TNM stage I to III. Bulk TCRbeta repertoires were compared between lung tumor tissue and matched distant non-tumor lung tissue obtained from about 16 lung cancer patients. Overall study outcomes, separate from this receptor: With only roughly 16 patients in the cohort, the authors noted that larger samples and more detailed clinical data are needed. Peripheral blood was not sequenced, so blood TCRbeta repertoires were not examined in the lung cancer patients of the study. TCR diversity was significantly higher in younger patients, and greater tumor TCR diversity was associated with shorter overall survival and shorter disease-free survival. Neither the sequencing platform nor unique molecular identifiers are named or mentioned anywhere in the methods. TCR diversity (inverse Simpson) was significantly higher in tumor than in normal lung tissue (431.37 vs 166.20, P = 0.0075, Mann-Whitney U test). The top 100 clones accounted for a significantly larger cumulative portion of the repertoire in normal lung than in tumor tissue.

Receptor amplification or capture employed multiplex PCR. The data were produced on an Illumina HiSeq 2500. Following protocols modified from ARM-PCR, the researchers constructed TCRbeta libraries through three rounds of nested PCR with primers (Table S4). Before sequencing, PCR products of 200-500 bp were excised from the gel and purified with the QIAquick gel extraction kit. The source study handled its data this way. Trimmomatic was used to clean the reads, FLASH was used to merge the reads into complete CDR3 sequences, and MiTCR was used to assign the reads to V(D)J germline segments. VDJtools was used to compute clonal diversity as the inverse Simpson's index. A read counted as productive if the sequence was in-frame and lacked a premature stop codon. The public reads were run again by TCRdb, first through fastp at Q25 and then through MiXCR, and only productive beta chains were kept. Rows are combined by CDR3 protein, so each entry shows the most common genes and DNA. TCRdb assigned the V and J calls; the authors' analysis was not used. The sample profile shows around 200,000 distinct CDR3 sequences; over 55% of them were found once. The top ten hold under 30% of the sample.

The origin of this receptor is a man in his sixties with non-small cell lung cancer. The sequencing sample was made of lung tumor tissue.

This receptor has the CDR3 CASRLGAPQLGYGYRF. The nucleotide sequence is given as TGTGCCAGCAGGTTAGGTGCTCCCCAGCTAGGCTATGGCTACAGATTC. The V and J genes are TRBV12-3 or TRBV12-4 and TRBJ1-2; the D segment cannot be called with confidence. The CDR3 has 16 amino acids, counting the end cysteine and phenylalanine. Only the CDR3 part of the read is kept: 48 bases, read in frame from the first base.